Listed below are T cell receptor beta chains from one sample, sequenced in a study of blood T cell repertoires in COVID-19. The assay was immunoSEQ multiplex PCR, and TCRdb's table has in-frame clones only and misses some. The data contain about 380,000 clones, more than 75% of them seen just once; the ten biggest clones take up 1.2%. Sequencing input: PBMCs or T cells enriched from blood (not recorded which). The receptors originated from a woman under 30 who had recovered from COVID-19. The CDR3 runs from the conserved cysteine through the conserved F or W. D genes are given only for firm matches. Size tells how often a clone was seen (once, few, many) or the class of an expanded clone, and some rows leave it out.

size	V	J	D	CDR3	DNA
.	TRBV6-5	TRBJ2-7	TRBD1	CASGPAGGANEQYF	TGTGCCAGCGGGCCCGCAGGGGGCGCGAACGAGCAGTACTTC
.	TRBV6-1	TRBJ2-5	TRBD2	CASSVPFRAGDQETQYF	TGTGCCAGCAGTGTCCCTTTTCGAGCGGGGGATCAAGAGACCCAGTACTTC
.	TRBV19	TRBJ1-5	.	CASTLTETQSVYSNQPQHF	TGTGCCAGTACCCTGACAGAAACCCAAAGCGTTTATAGCAATCAGCCCCAGCATTTT
once	TRBV9	TRBJ1-1	TRBD1	CASSVGQGSTEAFF	TGTGCCAGCAGCGTAGGACAGGGGTCCACTGAAGCTTTCTTT
once	TRBV12-3/TRBV12-4	TRBJ1-5	.	CASSNKVGQPQHF	TGTGCCAGCAGTAATAAGGTGGGCCAGCCCCAGCATTTT
.	TRBV19	TRBJ1-1	.	CASSAQGNTEAFF	TGTGCCAGTAGTGCACAGGGGAACACTGAAGCTTTCTTT
.	TRBV7-2	TRBJ2-3	.	CASSLALLGPDTQYF	TGTGCCAGCAGCTTAGCCCTCCTAGGCCCAGATACGCAGTATTTT
.	TRBV12-5	TRBJ1-6	.	CASGLVYRANSPLHF	TGTGCTAGTGGTTTGGTATACAGGGCGAATTCACCCCTCCACTTT
few	TRBV9	TRBJ2-7	.	CASSVGGGVTYEQYF	TGTGCCAGCAGCGTAGGAGGAGGGGTTACCTACGAGCAGTACTTC
.	TRBV27	TRBJ2-7	.	CASSQKTGYEQYF	TGTGCCAGCAGCCAAAAGACAGGTTATGAGCAGTACTTC
.	TRBV5-1	TRBJ2-3	.	CASTIGGARTDTQYF	TGCGCCAGCACTATTGGTGGAGCACGCACAGATACGCAGTATTTT
once	TRBV9	TRBJ1-1	.	CASSVEPGTLNTEAFF	TGTGCCAGCAGCGTAGAGCCAGGTACCCTGAACACTGAAGCTTTCTTT
.	TRBV11-3	TRBJ2-1	TRBD2	CASSPRTSLIDEQFF	TGTGCCAGCAGCCCGCGGACTAGTTTGATCGATGAGCAGTTCTTC
.	TRBV6-6	TRBJ2-7	.	CASIPGGSYEQYF	TGTGCCAGCATTCCCGGGGGCTCCTACGAGCAGTACTTC
once	TRBV5-1	TRBJ2-7	TRBD1	CASRPGQLYEQYF	TGCGCCAGCAGACCGGGACAGCTGTACGAGCAGTACTTC
.	TRBV4-3	TRBJ1-6	TRBD1	CASSQDVQGASRLNSPLHF	TGCGCCAGCAGCCAAGATGTACAGGGGGCATCTCGGCTTAATTCACCCCTCCACTTT
.	TRBV3-1/TRBV3-2	TRBJ1-6	TRBD1	CASSQGGQGIETLHF	TGTGCCAGCAGCCAAGGGGGACAGGGTATCGAAACCCTCCACTTT
once	TRBV3-1/TRBV3-2	TRBJ2-5	.	CASSQATRGTQYF	TGTGCCAGCAGCCAAGCCACCCGGGGGACCCAGTACTTC
.	TRBV24-1	TRBJ2-1	TRBD2	CATTSGTSVFEQFF	TGTGCTACAACTTCCGGGACTAGCGTTTTTGAGCAGTTCTTC
.	TRBV5-4	TRBJ2-3	.	CASSLDSSYGDTQYF	TGTGCCAGCAGCTTGGATTCCTCTTACGGAGATACGCAGTATTTT
.	TRBV6-5	TRBJ2-7	.	CASSYSLQGEEQYF	TGTGCCAGCAGTTACTCTCTACAGGGTGAGGAGCAGTACTTC
.	TRBV1	TRBJ2-2	.	CTSSQETSGETTGELFF	TGCACCAGCAGCCAAGAGACTAGCGGGGAAACCACCGGGGAGCTGTTTTTT